This T cell receptor beta chain was recovered during a study of Graves' ophthalmopathy and Graves' hyperthyroidism. The study amplified TCR beta CDR3 regions using RNA transcripts. HTBI primers served in a first-round RT-PCR, which a second-round multiplex PCR followed. TCRdb re-derived calls from the multiplex PCR reads in MiXCR, one entry per CDR3 protein. The data show approximately 160,000 distinct CDR3 sequences, with about two fifths seen just once and 8% to 9% held by the top ten. Germline loops: CDR1 KGHSH, CDR2 LQKENI. CDR3 length equals 18 residues. J lost 0 bases, V lost 3 bases, and 13 bases had no gene match. Other autoimmune diseases, uncontrolled infections, pregnancy and lactation each led to patient exclusion. This clonotype came up many times.

The material sequenced was peripheral blood. This TCR came from a man aged 25-45 years with Graves' ophthalmopathy. The V and J genes are TRBV18 and TRBJ2-7; 8 nucleotides align to TRBD1. Here the CDR3 reads CASSPPGQAYPSSYEQYF. Written as DNA, the CDR3 is TGTGCCAGCTCACCCCCGGGACAGGCCTACCCTAGCTCCTACGAGCAGTACTTC.